This T cell receptor beta chain originates from a study of vaccination effects on CD4 cells after COVID-19. Background on the study: Participants each got two BNT162b2 or mRNA-1273 vaccine doses.

Note on this clone: Its specificity is unknown.

Sequenced by immunoSEQ multiplex PCR; TCRdb stores in-frame clones only, minus some. The sample carries 45,000 to 70,000 clones, around three quarters recorded once. The CDR3 has 16 amino acids. Germline loops: CDR1 MNHEY, CDR2 SVGEGT. The V end lost 4 bases, the J end lost 4 bases, and 17 bases lay between the germline ends. After expansion with viral peptide pools in the ViraFEST assay, antigen-specific CD4+ T cells were sequenced. Having been cultured for around ten days, the cells underwent CD4+ T cell isolation. Between March and December 2020, the person had a SARS-CoV-2 infection that PCR confirmed. It was with approximately 9.6 IU/ml IL-2 and 9.5 to 10 ug/ml peptides that a few million PBMC per well were cultured.

This TCR was recovered from a human donor who had a prior SARS-CoV-2 infection. The chain is built from TRBV6-2 or TRBV6-3 and TRBJ1-5, with D hard to call. The specimen comprised CD4+ T cells from PBMCs cultured with HIV peptides, sampled before COVID-19 vaccination. Subset denoted: HIV-1 Nef peptide pool negative control/reference culture. The CDR3 DNA sequence: TGTGCCAGCAGTTCCCGGTGGGGTGAAGGGAATCAGCCCCAGCATTTT. Amino acid sequence: CASSSRWGEGNQPQHF.